The source of this T cell receptor beta chain is a study of OX40 agonist ivuxolimab in advanced cancers. Study details: Recorded diagnoses for dose-escalation patients were hepatocellular carcinoma, melanoma, renal cell or head and neck cancer. Partial responses were achieved by three patients, of whom one had hepatocellular carcinoma and two had cutaneous melanoma. Study findings and constraints: There were, on average, more expanded clones in CD8+ T cells than in CD4+.

This CDR3 has 12 amino acids. Germline CDR1 reads SGDLS; CDR2 reads YYNGEE. Trimming took off 0 bases at V and 9 bases at J, with 9 bases between the two ends. Some clones are missing from TCRdb's copy, which holds only in-frame ones; the method was immunoSEQ multiplex PCR. In the table there are tens of thousands of clones, approximately 90% of which are singletons. On this clone: The antigen remains unidentified.

This sequence was found in an adult with an advanced solid tumor such as melanoma, head and neck, liver or kidney cancer. Sequencing was performed on CD4+ or CD8+ T cells sorted from blood, taken in a trial of the OX40 agonist ivuxolimab. This chain uses TRBV9 with TRBJ1-1; D is possibly TRBD1 (5 bases). The CDR3 DNA reads TGTGCCAGCAGCGTAGACATGGGGCAAGCTTTCTTT. This codes for CASSVDMGQAFF.